This T cell receptor beta chain was identified during a study of Ad26.COV2.S vaccination and SARS-CoV-2 variants. About the research overall: Recipients of Ad26.COV2.S got it intramuscularly, once or twice 56 days apart. Study-level findings and limits: Spike-specific TCR breadth was greater in vaccine than placebo recipients.

TCRdb's table, derived via immunoSEQ multiplex PCR, lists solely in-frame clones and lacks some. The table has some 460,000 clones, roughly nine tenths seen once. This clone has just one count. The antigen remains unidentified. The J segment lost 4 bases and the V segment lost 0 bases, leaving 6 bases of the junction unmatched. Looked up from germline, CDR1 is SGDLS and CDR2 is YYNGEE. CDR3 length: 17 amino acids. Regarding treatment: roughly 20 received Ad26.COV2.S at low or high dose, single or two shots; about 5 received placebo; per-sample allocation not given. Samples analyzed were those drawn on day 63 after the first vaccine or placebo injection.

This chain links TRBV9 with TRBJ1-6; TRBD1 aligns across 8 bases. This sequence was found in a person between 18 and 60 years old who received the Ad26.COV2.S COVID-19 vaccine or a placebo. This specimen was peripheral blood, taken in a trial of Ad26.COV2.S vaccine versus placebo. The CDR3, as DNA: TGTGCCAGCAGCGTAGAGGCCCGGACAGGGTATAATTCACCCCTCCACTTT. It is translated as CASSVEARTGYNSPLHF. The entire variable domain, with the rest obtained from reference TRBV9 and TRBJ1-6, is as follows: DSGVTQTPKHLITATGQRVTLRCSPRSGDLSVYWYQQSLDQGLQFLIQYYNGEERAKGNILERFSAQQFPDLHSELNLSSLELGDSALYFCASSVEARTGYNSPLHFGNGTRLTVT.